This T cell receptor (beta chain) was recovered during a study of cytomegalovirus exposure and HLA in healthy donors (dated by TCRdb to about 2017). Describing the broader study: An earlier analysis of approximately 640 of the donors reported roughly 300 Gb of sequence data and 117 million unique TCR beta sequences from around 200 million T cells. About 300 gigabases of sequencing data and tens of millions of unique TCR sequences were included in an early release covering about 620 HLA-typed donors. Of the 350 to 450 genotyped donors, less than 85% were placed in the genetic ancestry cluster associated with self-reported Caucasian donors. The study was designed to test whether signatures of past pathogen exposure could be identified by cataloging public T cell receptors. Using immunosequencing, the study profiled T cell repertoires from 500 to 800 subjects and related those repertoires to cytomegalovirus serostatus. Along with the approximately 620-subject first cohort, a separate validation cohort of over a hundred different subjects was used. The study combined high-throughput TCR immunosequencing, statistical association of individual TCRs with disease status, and machine learning to predict cytomegalovirus infection status. A later analysis re-examined previously published TCR beta repertoires from just over 650 donors and added high-resolution HLA genotyping to investigate patterns of TCR occurrence. In the later analysis, no new phenotypic data were used to find candidate immune exposures; instead, reliance was placed on TCR beta sequences and their occurrence across donors. In an earlier analysis of more than 550 of the donors, high-throughput TCR beta sequencing was used to judge whether each TCR beta V gene segment behaved as functional or pseudogenic. Donor age, sex, ethnicity and CMV serostatus were compiled alongside the repertoire data. A later genetic analysis took genome-wide SNP genotypes for about 65% of the 666 donors and used that subset as a discovery cohort. All discovery cohort repertoires had been generated using a single sequencing platform. Class I and class II HLA loci were covered by the typing at four-digit resolution. Typing coverage varied by locus: roughly 629-630 donors for A, B, C, DRB1 and DQB1; approximately 560 for DQA1; more than 600 for DPA1; roughly 450 for DPB1. Several DR-DQ haplotypes were handled as single units for association and clustering because linkage in the cohort was strong. On average, around 240,000 unique TCR beta nucleotide sequences were sequenced per donor among about 400 genotyped donors of the cohort, with approximately 18% of those sequences being non-productive. Overall results and qualifications from the work: HLA typing was unavailable for some donors at each locus, so association tests used only the typed subset. The cohort was sequenced for TCR beta chains only, and without alpha or paired-chain data the features that could be detected were limited. Cytomegalovirus status was reported to be diagnosed by the classifier with high specificity and sensitivity in both the original and validation cohorts. The authors suggested that the approach could potentially be extended to other disease states and immunological phenotypes. A later genetic analysis reported fewer N-insertions in productive TCRs among donors in an Asian-associated ancestry cluster than the roughly 640-donor mean. Correlated functional status among segregating V segments might reflect linkage disequilibrium, but an unknown experimental factor could not be ruled out. Most TCR sequences were seen in very few donors, while some public TCRs were found in many individuals. In a later analysis, most CMV-associated TCR beta chains were found to appear HLA-restricted, with HLA associations seemingly driven largely by CMV exposure. Strong co-occurrence of HLA alleles, especially DR and DQ, made assigning TCR associations to individual alleles difficult. In the study, some 160 TCR beta chains were listed as associated with cytomegalovirus. A further reported finding was that TCR beta sequences accurately predicted the HLA-A and HLA-B alleles for most subjects in the first cohort. In a later genetic analysis, a missense DCLRE1C variant was associated with V-gene and J-gene trimming of TCR beta chains, and the association was replicated in an independent cohort. A cluster of highly shared sequence variants was judged likely to be a technical artifact of the sequencing pipeline. Some IMGT-functional V segments, including TRBV6-2 and TRBV6-3, could not be distinguished by the 87-base-pair reads and were therefore excluded. In a later analysis, HLA-associated TCR beta chains were found to be more clonally expanded and to have lower generation probabilities than equally common non-associated chains. In vitro tests confirmed that a few of the cytomegalovirus-associated TCR beta chains recognize cytomegalovirus antigens. At a false discovery rate of 0.05, a later analysis linked some 18,000 TCR beta sequences to specific HLA alleles. Broadly in line with IMGT annotations, most TCR beta V segments showed up in productive rearrangements about 87% or about 30% of the time in an earlier analysis of under 700 of the donors. CMV serostatus was the only immune exposure information available for the cohort. According to a later analysis, parvovirus B19, influenza, CMV and Epstein-Barr virus appeared linked to several top co-occurrence clusters. Presence/absence analyses assumed roughly uniform sequencing depth across donors, an assumption that may not hold. In a later analysis, TCR association rates were found to vary across HLA loci, with the most associated TCRs seen for DRB1 alleles and the fewest for HLA-C alleles. The earlier analysis of approximately 540 of the donors excluded 15 to 20 rarely observed V segments, including chromosome 9 orphons, because counts were too low.

The cohort was made up of under 800 healthy bone marrow donors. Cohort members were all nominally healthy when sampled, although unrecorded immune exposures were likely present. The donor tested CMV seropositive, placing the donor among the 289 seropositive members of the cohort. Every donor gave a peripheral blood sample, and the peripheral blood mononuclear cells from that sample were used for TCR beta sequencing. The Qiagen DNeasy Blood Extraction Kit was used to extract genomic DNA from the blood cell samples. With respect to this clone: The antigen it binds to is not known. There are no base qualities to consult, and no much larger clone falls within one base.

The CDR3 holds 13 amino acids from the cysteine to the phenylalanine. The entry retains the CDR3 DNA only, 39 bases that are in frame from base 1. From the germline V gene, CDR1 is MDHEN and CDR2 is SYDVKM. Library preparation was by the immunoSEQ multiplex PCR assay. For the multiplex PCR, a mixture combining 60 forward primers for TCR Vbeta segments and 13 reverse primers for TCR Jbeta segments was used. Amplification of the CDR3 region of rearranged TCR beta genes was performed with a multiplex PCR assay on genomic DNA. The Illumina HiSeq System was used to sequence the amplified TCR beta libraries as 87-base-pair reads. The study's own analysis went as follows. Across the 670 or so repertoires, a later analysis counted about 81 million unique TCR beta chains, 8.5 million to 12 million of which were shared by at least two donors. Raw reads were error-corrected and collapsed into unique sequences with a nearest-neighbor algorithm that merged closely related sequences to remove PCR and sequencing errors. V, D and J gene segments were assigned by aligning CDR3 sequences to IMGT reference sequences. For a sequence to be retained, a match of at least six nucleotides to both a V gene segment and a J gene segment was required. A rearrangement was called productive if the CDR3 had no stop codons and remained in frame with V and J, and every other rearrangement was called non-productive. CDR3 was defined by IMGT convention, running from the second conserved V-encoded cysteine to the conserved J-encoded phenylalanine. The earlier analysis of fewer than 700 of the donors excluded sequences that lacked an unambiguous match to a single V gene segment. In an earlier analysis of 587 of the donors, V segments were called functional above 56.7% productive rearrangements and were called segregating when the between-donor standard deviation exceeded 5%. A statistical classification framework was developed to diagnose cytomegalovirus status using the catalog of TCR beta chain sequences. In a later analysis, V and J genes were assigned by comparing TCR nucleotide sequences against IMGT/GENE-DB human TR gene sequences. Using the TCRdist pipeline, a later analysis assigned CDR3 sequences along with most-parsimonious VDJ recombination scenarios. A later analysis defined each TCR beta chain by its CDR3 amino acid sequence plus V-gene family, and excluded reads lacking a unique V-gene family. A later analysis removed several hundred highly shared, low-generation-probability nucleotide sequences to deal with suspected cross-contamination and a sequencing artifact. In a later analysis, a clonal expansion index was calculated for each public chain from normalized within-repertoire ranks of inferred template counts. In a later analysis, generation probabilities were computed using a VDJ recombination model fitted to out-of-frame rearrangements, and the results were checked against IGoR. Hypergeometric tests were used in a later analysis to score TCR-TCR, TCR-HLA and TCR-CMV co-occurrence, with a repertoire-size bias correction applied to the TCR pairs. In a later analysis, false discovery rates were estimated by permuting HLA or CMV assignments 20 times. In a later analysis, co-occurring TCRs were grouped with DBSCAN, and TCRdist sequence similarity was added when clustering was performed within HLA-allele-positive subsets. Co-occurrence clustering excluded repertoires with fewer than 30,000 or more than 120,000 public chains, plus five with anomalous nucleotide sharing. TCRdb mirrors the immuneACCESS table, restricted to in-frame sequences. Some clones are absent from its copies; in checked studies, under half trace to an unresolved V gene, and the reason for the others is unknown. The V and J calls and clone size come from that table; D and trimming were worked out from the DNA. The sample records 90,000 or so clones, 75% to 85% of which are singletons. The leading ten clones occupy about a third of the sample.

Rearrangement joined TRBV28 to TRBJ2-5, and TRBD1 aligns with 10 junction nucleotides. Gene TRBJ2-7 matches the end of the DNA better, so the J call may be wrong. This clonotype was sampled from a man aged 45-65 years in good health and CMV-seropositive. The sequenced sample was PBMCs. The bases read TGTGCCAGAACACGGGACAGGGGCTACGAGCAGTACTTC. Translation gives CARTRDRGYEQYF.